This TCR beta chain appears in the sequencing data of a study of cytomegalovirus exposure and HLA in healthy donors. Findings and limits, study-wide: As a later analysis showed, a missense DCLRE1C variant was linked to trimming of TCR beta V- and J-genes.

Germline V CDR1 and CDR2: SGHTA, FQGNSA. The CDR3 contains 13 residues. Between the trimmed V and J ends, which lost 5 bases and 7 bases, there was a span of 12 bases. This PCR relied on a set of 60 Vbeta primers and 13 Jbeta primers. This table comes from immunoSEQ multiplex PCR, and its TCRdb copy is limited to in-frame clones, with some not included. The profile shows 110,000 or so clones, about 77% of them singletons. This clone turned up a few times. The antigen is not known. This clonotype was sampled from a woman between 25 and 40 years old in good health and CMV-seropositive. This sequence joins TRBV7-2 and TRBJ1-5; D unclear. Material: PBMCs. The CDR3 DNA follows: TGTGCCAGCAGCCAAGGCAGGTCCCAGCCCCAGCATTTT. This codes for CASSQGRSQPQHF.